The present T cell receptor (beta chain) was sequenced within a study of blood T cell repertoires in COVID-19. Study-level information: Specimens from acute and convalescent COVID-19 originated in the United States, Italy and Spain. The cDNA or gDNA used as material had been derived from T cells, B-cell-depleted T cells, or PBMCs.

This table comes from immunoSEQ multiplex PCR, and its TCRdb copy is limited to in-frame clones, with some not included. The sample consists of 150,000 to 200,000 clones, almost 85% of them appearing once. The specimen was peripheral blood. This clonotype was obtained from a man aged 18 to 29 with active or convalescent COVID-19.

CDR3 sequence: CASSPRTAGNQPQHF. CDR3 DNA: TGTGCCAGTAGTCCGCGAACAGCTGGGAATCAGCCCCAGCATTTT. The J gene is TRBJ1-5, the V gene TRBV19; D unclear. V was clipped by 5 bases and J by 4 bases, with 15 bases between them. The CDR3 is 15 amino acids. Germline V gene data show CDR1 as LNHDA and CDR2 as SQIVND (reference sequence).